Only a few counts were recorded for the clone carrying this TCR beta chain. PCR was performed using 60 Vbeta and 13 Jbeta primers. Only in-frame clones appear in the TCRdb table, and some are missing; sequencing was by immunoSEQ multiplex PCR. The repertoire includes just under 95,000 clones, over 75% of them detected once, and around 7.3% sits in the top ten. This entry comes from a study of cytomegalovirus exposure and HLA in healthy donors. The ends lost 6 bases at V and 1 base at J; junction bases unmatched: 0. Germline V lookup: CDR1 SEHNR, CDR2 FQNEAQ (reference sequence). The CDR3 is made up of 13 amino acids.

Sample: PBMCs. The chain joins TRBV7-9 to TRBJ1-5; TRBD1 matches 7 bases. The clonotype comes from a man aged 45-65 years in good health and CMV-seropositive. The CDR3 coding sequence is TGTGCCAGCAGGGGACAGAGCAATCAGCCCCAGCATTTT. This encodes CASRGQSNQPQHF.